This T cell receptor beta chain is drawn from a study of CD8+CD57+ T cells in acquired aplastic anemia. At the level of the study: The average for DNA from sorted CD4+ and CD8+ cells was around 3.5 ug. Regarding the study as a whole: Between the patient and control groups, CD8+ Simpson's diversity did not differ significantly.

Genomic DNA provided the template from which TCR beta VDJ and CDR3 profiles were obtained. Using its own MiXCR run on the reads, TCRdb lists one record per CDR3 protein. Of over 40,000 distinct CDR3 sequences listed, 55% to 75% are singletons. Note on this clonotype: Its antigen remains unknown.

Specimen: sorted CD4+, CD8+, or CD8+CD57+ T cells (not recorded which) from PBMCs. This clonotype was obtained from a human donor in good health, serving as a control.

CDR3 sequence: CSASKGPDSYEQYF. For the CDR3, the DNA is TGCAGTGCTAGTAAGGGACCGGATTCCTACGAGCAGTACTTC. The chain uses TRBV20-1 and TRBJ2-7; tentatively, D is TRBD1 or TRBD2 (5 bases each). V lost 3 bases to trimming and J lost 1 base, with 13 bases between them. The germline CDR1 and CDR2 sequences are DFQATT and SNEGSKA (reference sequence). CDR3 length: 14 amino acids.